One and the same sample provided the 28 T cell receptor beta chains below, sequenced in a study of blood T cell repertoires in COVID-19. Here immunoSEQ multiplex PCR was the method, and the copy in TCRdb shows in-frame clones only, minus some. This table holds about 150,000 clones, approximately 85% found once. Material for sequencing was peripheral blood. These receptors all come from a woman in her fifties or sixties with COVID-19, enrolled during active disease.

Here the CDR3 reads CASSTGQMYTTNEKLFF. The CDR3 coding sequence is TGTGCCAGCAGCACCGGACAGATGTATACCACCAATGAAAAACTGTTTTTT. This chain links TRBV13 with TRBJ1-4, with D possibly TRBD1 on 6 matching bases. Trimming took 5 bases from V and 5 from J, leaving 21 bases between them. This CDR3 contains 17 residues. Germline V CDR1 and CDR2: PRHDT, FYEKMQ (reference sequence).

V gene TRBV13 combines with J gene TRBJ2-7; the match to TRBD1 covers 7 bases. J was trimmed by 4 bases and V by 5 bases; bases with no gene match: 26. Germline loops: CDR1 PRHDT, CDR2 FYEKMQ (reference sequence). This CDR3 contains 20 residues. CDR3 amino acids: CASSRPKVPPATGLPYEQYV. CDR3 nucleotides: TGTGCCAGCAGCCGCCCAAAGGTCCCCCCCGCGACAGGGCTCCCTTACGAGCAGTACGTC.

This chain uses TRBV14 with TRBJ2-7; D perhaps matches TRBD1 (5 bases). With 3 bases removed from V and 6 bases from J, the gap between germline ends came to 9 bases. The CDR3 has 12 amino acids. Germline CDR1 is SGHDN and CDR2 is FVKESK. The CDR3, as DNA: TGTGCCAGCAGCCAGGCCCAGGGCGAGCAGTACTTC. Encoded protein: CASSQAQGEQYF.

The rearrangement links TRBV3-1 (or the pseudogene TRBV3-2) to TRBJ2-6; no reliable D call. The CDR3 runs 16 residues. Germline values: CDR1 LGHDT, CDR2 YNNKEL (reference sequence). V lost 4 bases to trimming and J lost 0 bases, with 10 bases between them. CDR3 protein: CASSRTMSSGANVLTF. Here the CDR3 DNA reads TGTGCCAGCAGCCGCACTATGAGCTCTGGGGCCAACGTCCTGACTTTC.

This chain uses TRBV19 with TRBJ2-1; D is perhaps TRBD1 (5 bases). Germline V gene data show CDR1 as LNHDA and CDR2 as SQIVND (reference sequence). The CDR3 runs to 15 residues. The V end was cut by 3 bases, the J end by 6 bases, with 15 bases between. Here the CDR3 reads CASSMGRGRFNEQFF. In DNA form, the CDR3 reads TGTGCCAGTAGTATGGGAAGGGGTAGGTTCAATGAGCAGTTCTTC.

The chain has TRBV5-6 and TRBJ1-5; D is unresolved. V lost 4 bases and J 0 bases, leaving 8 bases between the germline ends. The germline V gene encodes CDR1 SGHDT and CDR2 YYEEEE. This CDR3 is 14 amino acids long. The CDR3 nucleotides are TGTGCCAGCAGCCCGACACATAGCAATCAGCCCCAGCATTTT. As protein: CASSPTHSNQPQHF.

This chain links TRBV3-1 (or the pseudogene TRBV3-2) with TRBJ2-7; 7 nucleotides match TRBD2. The CDR3 consists of 18 residues. V trimming: 5 bases; J trimming: 0 bases; junction bases outside the gene matches: 16. Per the germline V gene, CDR1 is LGHDT and CDR2 is YNNKEL (reference sequence). The CDR3 spells CASSSSVGGGRVSYEQYF. In DNA, the CDR3 is TGTGCCAGCAGCTCAAGTGTGGGTGGAGGGAGGGTCTCCTACGAGCAGTACTTC.

The J gene is TRBJ1-2, the V gene TRBV3-1 (or the pseudogene TRBV3-2); perhaps TRBD1 as D (5 bases). Trimming pared 4 bases from V and 2 bases from J, leaving 8 bases between. The CDR3 contains 13 residues. Per germline, CDR1 LGHDT and CDR2 YNNKEL (reference sequence). CDR3 region: CASSLAGNYGYTF. The CDR3 DNA reads as TGTGCCAGCAGCCTCGCAGGGAACTATGGCTACACCTTC.

The chain joins TRBV19 to TRBJ1-2; 7 bases line up with TRBD1. The CDR3 consists of 16 residues. The junction had 8 bases not matched to a gene; V was cut back by 0 bases and J by 4 bases. The germline V gene encodes CDR1 LNHDA and CDR2 SQIVND (reference sequence). CDR3 region: CASSIDSGTAGYGYTF. For the CDR3, the DNA is TGTGCCAGTAGTATAGATTCGGGGACAGCCGGCTATGGCTACACCTTC.

J is TRBJ1-5 and V is TRBV10-2; no definite D call. CDR3 length: 13 amino acids. The germline V gene has CDR1 WSHSY and CDR2 SAAADI. Deletions cut 3 bases from V and 7 bases from J, with 10 bases between. CDR3 bases: TGCGCCAGCAGTGATCCCTTAAAACAGCCCCAGCATTTT. This encodes CASSDPLKQPQHF.

V is TRBV4-2 and J is TRBJ1-5; no clear D. The CDR3 spans 15 residues. V was cut by 1 base and J by 0 bases, with 7 bases left in between. From germline, CDR1 is LGHNA and CDR2 YNFKEQ. CDR3 loop: CASSQGENSNQPQHF. The CDR3 bases are TGTGCCAGCAGCCAAGGGGAGAATAGCAATCAGCCCCAGCATTTT.

The chain has TRBV10-1 and TRBJ2-1, with 7 bases that match TRBD2. The length of the CDR3 is 13 residues. V lost 9 bases to trimming and J lost 2 bases; unmatched junction nucleotides: 4. From germline, CDR1 is WNHNN and CDR2 SYGVQD (reference sequence). CDR3 region: CASAGTTYNEQFF. DNA for the CDR3: TGCGCCAGTGCCGGGACTACCTACAATGAGCAGTTCTTC.

The V gene is TRBV29-1, the J gene TRBJ1-2, with D maybe TRBD1 (6 bases). Trimming removed 8 bases at V and 7 bases at J, with 17 bases between. Looked up from germline, CDR1 is SQVTM and CDR2 is ANQGSEA. The CDR3 spans 12 residues. Written as DNA, the CDR3 is TGCAGCACTTTCCGGGACACGGGTGGCTACACCTTC. This encodes CSTFRDTGGYTF.

This sequence joins TRBV10-1 and TRBJ1-2; D is undetermined. CDR3 length equals 13 residues. V was pared by 3 bases and J by 8 bases, with 13 bases between. From germline, CDR1 is WNHNN and CDR2 SYGVQD (reference sequence). This CDR3 reads CASSDSPVSGYTF. In DNA, the CDR3 is TGCGCCAGCAGTGACTCCCCCGTTAGCGGCTACACCTTC.

This rearrangement joins TRBV11-3 to TRBJ2-7, with a tentative D call TRBD2 (6 bases). V was trimmed by 4 bases and J by 6 bases, leaving 13 bases between them. Per germline, CDR1 SGHNT and CDR2 YENEEA. CDR3 length equals 13 residues. CDR3 nucleotide sequence: TGTGCCAGCAGCTCCCGACTAGGTCTCGAGCAGTACTTC. Translating gives CASSSRLGLEQYF. Full variable domain (remainder filled in from reference TRBV11-3 and TRBJ2-7): EAGVVQSPRYKIIEKKQPVAFWCNPISGHNTLYWYLQNLGQGPELLIRYENEEAVDDSQLPKDRFSAERLKGVDSTLKIQPAELGDSAVYLCASSSRLGLEQYFGPGTRLTVT.

The V call is TRBV5-1, the J call TRBJ2-1; 11 bases map to TRBD2. The germline V gene encodes CDR1 SGHRS and CDR2 YFSETQ. Trimming cost V 2 bases and J 7 bases; bases outside gene matches: 8. The CDR3 is 16 residues long. The CDR3 region is CASSFLTSGRINEQFF. The DNA of the CDR3 is TGCGCCAGCAGCTTTCTCACTAGCGGGAGAATAAATGAGCAGTTCTTC.

V usage is TRBV7-9 and J usage is TRBJ1-4, with 8 bases that match TRBD1. V lost 5 bases and J lost 7; bases outside the gene matches: 6. Germline V gene lookup returns CDR1 SEHNR and CDR2 FQNEAQ (reference sequence). This CDR3 is built from 14 residues. The CDR3 loop reads CASSLTGASEKLFF. The CDR3 DNA sequence: TGTGCCAGCAGCCTGACAGGGGCGAGTGAAAAACTGTTTTTT.

This rearrangement joins TRBV7-8 to TRBJ2-3; possibly TRBD1 for D (6 bases). CDR1 is SGHVS, CDR2 FQNEAQ, per germline. This CDR3 region has 15 residues. V lost 2 bases and J lost 5, with 14 bases in between. The DNA for the CDR3 is TGTGCCAGCAGCTTACCGGGACAAGGACAAGATACGCAGTATTTT. Encoded protein: CASSLPGQGQDTQYF. Filled out from reference TRBV7-8 and TRBJ2-3, the complete variable domain reads GAGVSQSPRYKVAKRGQDVALRCDPISGHVSLFWYQQALGQGPEFLTYFQNEAQLDKSGLPSDRFFAERPEGSVSTLKIQRTQQEDSAVYLCASSLPGQGQDTQYFGPGTRLTVL.

This clone was picked up a small number of times. The rearrangement joins TRBV19 to TRBJ1-2; 9 nucleotides align to TRBD1. Trimming cost V 6 bases and J 7 bases; bases outside gene matches: 18. Germline CDR1 reads LNHDA; CDR2 reads SQIVND (reference sequence). The CDR3 is 17 residues long. In DNA, the CDR3 is TGTGCCAGTAGGGATCCGGGACAGGGCGTCGTGAAGGGTGGCTACACCTTC. It translates to CASRDPGQGVVKGGYTF.

The chain joins TRBV27 to TRBJ1-2; 12 nucleotides align to TRBD1. Germline CDR1 reads MNHEY; CDR2 reads SMNVEV (reference sequence). The CDR3 has 15 residues. V dropped 2 bases and J dropped 7; count of bases not matched to a gene: 5. CDR3 nucleotide sequence: TGTGCCAGCAGTTTAAGGGGACAGGGGGCGCGTGGCTACACCTTC. Protein sequence: CASSLRGQGARGYTF.

The chain links TRBV27 to TRBJ1-6; TRBD1 might be the D (6 bases). The V and J ends lost 6 bases and 1 base respectively, with 19 bases between them. Germline values: CDR1 MNHEY, CDR2 SMNVEV (reference sequence). CDR3 size: 18 residues. This CDR3 is CASRVGGGRRSYNSPLHF. For the CDR3, the DNA is TGTGCCAGCAGGGTCGGGGGGGGGCGCCGGTCCTATAATTCACCCCTCCACTTT.

This rearrangement joins TRBV11-3 to TRBJ1-1; weak D call: TRBD1 (5 bases). This CDR3 spans 13 amino acids. Germline-derived CDR1 and CDR2 are SGHNT and YENEEA. V was shortened by 3 bases and J by 5 bases, with 10 bases between the two germline ends. CDR3 nucleotide sequence: TGTGCCAGCAGCTTGCAGGGTGGTACTGAAGCTTTCTTT. It is translated as CASSLQGGTEAFF.

The chain links TRBV19 to TRBJ1-4; 7 bases line up with TRBD1. The ends lost 4 bases at V and 2 bases at J; junction bases unmatched: 1. The CDR3 contains 14 residues. The germline CDR1 and CDR2 sequences are LNHDA and SQIVND (reference sequence). CDR3 sequence (DNA): TGTGCCAGTAGTACGGGACAGACTAATGAAAAACTGTTTTTT. Encoded protein: CASSTGQTNEKLFF.

V and J are TRBV6-5 and TRBJ2-1; 12 positions agree with TRBD2. The V gene end was trimmed by 6 bases and the J gene end by 4 bases; junction bases not matched to a gene: 4. The germline V gene encodes CDR1 MNHEY and CDR2 SVGAGI. The CDR3 length is 15 residues. DNA of the CDR3: TGTGCCAGCAGACTAGCGGGGGGAAGATACAATGAGCAGTTCTTC. This translates into CASRLAGGRYNEQFF.

This chain connects TRBV10-3 to TRBJ1-4, with 9 bases fitting TRBD1. The CDR3 runs 15 residues. CDR1 is ENHRY and CDR2 is SYGVKD in the germline V gene. V shed 0 bases, J shed 5 bases, and the junction held 1 base outside the gene matches. The CDR3 DNA is TGTGCCATCAGTGAGTCTGGGACAGGGAATGAAAAACTGTTTTTT. It yields the protein CAISESGTGNEKLFF.

A word on this clone: Mismatch with germline at one junction end may stem from a read error. The V and J genes are TRBV6-1 and TRBJ2-1; TRBD1 might be the D (6 bases). The V gene's germline CDR1 is MNHNS and CDR2 SASEGT. This CDR3 region has 17 residues. In nucleotides, the CDR3 is TGTGCCAGCAGTAAAGCCCGCGCAGGGGCTTCCTACAATGAGCAGTTCTTC. Translated: CASSKARAGASYNEQFF.

This clone has just one count. The chain carries TRBV6-6 and TRBJ1-6, with D possibly being TRBD1 (6 bases). CDR1 MNHNY and CDR2 SVGAGI come from the germline V gene (reference sequence). The CDR3 is 14 residues long. Trimming stripped 4 bases from V and 8 bases from J, with 12 bases between. CDR3 protein: CASSWAGADSPLHF. The CDR3 region has the DNA TGTGCCAGCAGTTGGGCGGGGGCTGATTCACCCCTCCACTTT.

The sample holds one count of this clone. One end of the junction does not line up with germline, which may come from a read error. The sample carries other DNA sequences with the same CDR3. The CDR3 DNA follows: TGCCCCAGCAGCGTAGGGGGGGGCCAGGGGCTCATGAACACTGAAGCTTTCTTT. Amino acid sequence: CPSSVGGGQGLMNTEAFF. The chain uses TRBV9 and TRBJ1-1; D perhaps matches TRBD1 (6 bases). Germline V gene lookup returns CDR1 SGDLS and CDR2 YYNGEE. The CDR3 length is 18 residues.